This TCR beta chain was sequenced during a study of blood T cell repertoires in COVID-19. Study context: Samples representing acute and convalescent COVID-19 were sourced from the United States, Italy and Spain. The analysed material was cDNA or gDNA that came from T cells, B-cell-depleted T cells, or PBMCs.

The data were produced by immunoSEQ multiplex PCR, yet TCRdb's version contains in-frame clones alone and is incomplete. The sample contains 45,000 to 60,000 clones, about 81% of which appear only once. With 3 bases removed from V and 0 bases from J, the gap between germline ends came to 18 bases. This CDR3 spans 17 amino acids. CDR1 is SGHRS and CDR2 is YFSETQ in the germline V gene. The chain links TRBV5-1 to TRBJ2-5, with D tentatively TRBD2 (7 bases). This TCR was recovered from a man aged 50 to 60 with acute or convalescent COVID-19. Sequenced: peripheral blood. CDR3 DNA sequence: TGCGCCAGCAGCTCCTCGGGGGGCCTAGAGTACCAAGAGACCCAGTACTTC. This gives the protein CASSSSGGLEYQETQYF.